A selection of T cell receptor beta chains follows, all from one sample in a study of blood T cell repertoires in COVID-19. Using immunoSEQ multiplex PCR, the repertoire was profiled, and TCRdb retains in-frame clones only, with some absent. Found here are under 150,000 clones, roughly three quarters of them singletons; the top ten hold around 18%. Input material: peripheral blood. These receptors all stem from a man older than 75 with acute or convalescent COVID-19. The CDR3 runs from the conserved cysteine through the conserved F or W. The order of the fields is D gene, clone size, J gene, V gene, CDR3 DNA, CDR3 protein. A D gene is named only where the DNA matches it firmly. Size is omitted from some rows. Given values are once, few, many or a class for expanded clones.

>TRBD2|-|TRBJ2-7|TRBV5-1
TGCGCCAGCAGCTTGGAACGGCTAGCGGGGAGTAACGAGCAGTACTTC
CASSLERLAGSNEQYF
>-|-|TRBJ2-7|TRBV7-2
TGTGCCAGCAGCCGCGACAGGTTCGAGCAGTACTTC
CASSRDRFEQYF
>-|-|TRBJ1-2|TRBV5-1
TGCGCCAGCAGTGAGGGAGGGCAGGTTGGTGGCTACACCTTC
CASSEGGQVGGYTF
>-|few|TRBJ1-2|TRBV14
TGTGCCAGCAGCCTAACTACAGGGTCTGGATATGGCTACACCTTC
CASSLTTGSGYGYTF
>TRBD2|-|TRBJ2-1|TRBV6-1
TGTGCCAGCAGTGAAGCGCAGGGACTAGTCTCGCGGGTGGGTGAGCAGTTCTTC
CASSEAQGLVSRVGEQFF
>TRBD1|-|TRBJ1-4|TRBV5-6
TGTGCCAGCAGCCCCACAGGGGGCAACAATGAAAAACTGTTTTTT
CASSPTGGNNEKLFF
>-|-|TRBJ1-1|TRBV4-2
TGTGCCAGCAGCCAGGGCCTCGGGGACACTGAAGCTTTCTTT
CASSQGLGDTEAFF
>-|-|TRBJ2-7|TRBV29-1
TGCAGCGTCCGCAAGAGAGGTAGGGGGTTCTCCTACGAGCAGTACTTC
CSVRKRGRGFSYEQYF
>-|-|TRBJ2-2|TRBV19
TGTGCCAGTAGTAAAATGAAGGGGCACACCGGGGAGCTGTTTTTT
CASSKMKGHTGELFF
>TRBD2|-|TRBJ2-2|TRBV30
TGTGCCTGGATCCGACTAGCGGGGGATACCGGGGAGCTGTTTTTT
CAWIRLAGDTGELFF
>-|-|TRBJ1-1|TRBV7-3
TGTGCCAGCAGCTTAAACGGGAACACTGAAGCTTTCTTT
CASSLNGNTEAFF
>-|-|TRBJ1-1|TRBV3-1/TRBV3-2
TGTGCCAGCAGCCAAGTACAGGGGAACACTGAAGCTTTCTTT
CASSQVQGNTEAFF
>TRBD2|once|TRBJ2-5|TRBV7-2
TGTGCCAGCAGCTTCGCCAGCGGGGGGATCCAAGAGACCCAGTACTTC
CASSFASGGIQETQYF
>-|-|TRBJ1-2|TRBV18
TGTGCCAGCTCACCAGGGGGCGACTATGGCTACACCTTC
CASSPGGDYGYTF
>TRBD2|-|TRBJ2-3|TRBV10-3
TGTGCCATCAAGGCGGGGGGGAGCACAGATACGCAGTATTTT
CAIKAGGSTDTQYF
>TRBD1|-|TRBJ2-2|TRBV5-1
TGCGCCAGCAGCTTACCCTCCTCCCCAGGGGGCGGGGAGCTGTTTTTT
CASSLPSSPGGGELFF
>TRBD1|-|TRBJ1-6|TRBV2
TGTGCCAGCAGCGGGACAGGGGGCGGTTATTCACCCCTCCACTTT
CASSGTGGGYSPLHF
>TRBD1|few|TRBJ2-1|TRBV6-5
TGTGCCAGCAGCCGACTCGGAACAGGGGGCAATGAGCAGTTCTTC
CASSRLGTGGNEQFF
>TRBD1|-|TRBJ2-1|TRBV6-5
TGTGCCAGCAGTTACAGCCGGGACAGGGATAACAATGAGCAGTTCTTC
CASSYSRDRDNNEQFF
>TRBD1|once|TRBJ1-5|TRBV2
TGTGCCAGCAGGGGACAGGGGGGCCCTGCTAGCAATCAGCCCCAGCATTTT
CASRGQGGPASNQPQHF
>-|few|TRBJ2-7|TRBV18
TGTGCCAGCTCACCCCGGACAGAAACCTACGAGCAGTACTTC
CASSPRTETYEQYF